This TCR beta chain was identified during a study of cytomegalovirus exposure and HLA in healthy donors. Nominal health characterized the donors when sampled, though unrecorded immune exposures were likely. Study observations and caveats: Roughly uniform sequencing depth across donors was assumed, possibly incorrectly. In the analysis, some V segments, TRBV6-2 and TRBV6-3 included, were excluded as indistinguishable. Earlier analysis yielded a pattern in which most TCR beta V segments were productive about 87% or about 30% of the time.

CDR3 length equals 17 residues. The germline V and J ends were trimmed by 0 bases and 2 bases, with 14 bases remaining between them. As regards this clone: Its target is unknown.

PCR amplification relied on 60 Vbeta primers (plus 13 Jbeta primers). Sequenced by immunoSEQ multiplex PCR; TCRdb stores in-frame clones only, minus some. The table records over 50,000 clones, around 92% of them present only once. The material sequenced was PBMCs. The receptor comes from a man aged 30-40 years in good health and CMV-seropositive. The V gene is TRBV23-1, the J gene TRBJ1-3, with a possible D match to TRBD1 (6 bases). TRBV23-1 is given ORF status, its function remaining uncertain. The CDR3 sequence: CASSQSVETGPGNTIYF. The CDR3 DNA reads TGCGCCAGCAGTCAATCGGTCGAAACAGGGCCTGGAAACACCATATATTTT.